This T cell receptor (beta chain) was retrieved from a study of early T cells in non-severe SARS-CoV-2 infection. Across the study: Sequencing targeted bulk RNA from unsorted whole blood, leaving chains unpaired.

At least ten counts were recorded for this clonotype. Antigen: not known. The V gene end was trimmed by 10 bases and the J gene end by 15 bases; junction bases not matched to a gene: 24. There are 16 residues in the CDR3. Germline-derived CDR1 and CDR2 are MDHEN and SYDVKM. Study-wide points: VDJdb matching favored anti-spike CD8 responses, missing private and CD4 specificities.

Unique molecular identifiers were attached to individual cDNA molecules. MiXCR was run by TCRdb on the 5' RACE reads, yielding one entry per CDR3 protein. The repertoire holds some 80,000 distinct CDR3 sequences, less than 15% seen once, with roughly 3.1% in the top ten. The TCR originated in an adult who was a healthcare worker with PCR-confirmed SARS-CoV-2 infection or an uninfected control (not recorded which). J is TRBJ2-1 and V is TRBV28, with 10 bases that match TRBD2. The sequencing input was whole blood. CDR3 region: CATSFRLAGPPQTLFF. DNA of the CDR3: TGTGCCACCTCATTCCGACTAGCGGGCCCACCGCAAACCTTGTTCTTC.